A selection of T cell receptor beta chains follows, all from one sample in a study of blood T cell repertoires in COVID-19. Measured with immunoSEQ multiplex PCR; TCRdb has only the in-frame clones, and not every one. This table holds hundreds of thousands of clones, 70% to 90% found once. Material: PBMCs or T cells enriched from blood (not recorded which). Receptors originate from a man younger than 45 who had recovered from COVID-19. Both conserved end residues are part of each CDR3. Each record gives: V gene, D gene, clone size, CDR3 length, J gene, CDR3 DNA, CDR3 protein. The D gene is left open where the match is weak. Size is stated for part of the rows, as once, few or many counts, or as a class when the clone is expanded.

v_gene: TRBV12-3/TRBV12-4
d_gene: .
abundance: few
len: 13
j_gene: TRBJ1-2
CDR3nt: TGTGCCAGCAGTACGACAGTTAACTATGGCTACACCTTC
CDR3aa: CASSTTVNYGYTF

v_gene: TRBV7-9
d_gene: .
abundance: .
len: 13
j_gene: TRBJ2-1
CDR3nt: TGTGCCAGCAGCCCCAGAGGCCACAATGAGCAGTTCTTC
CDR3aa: CASSPRGHNEQFF

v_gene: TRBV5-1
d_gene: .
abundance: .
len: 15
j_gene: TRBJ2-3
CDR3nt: TGCGCCAGCAGCTTGTTTGGCGGGGCGCGAGATACGCAGTATTTT
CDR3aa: CASSLFGGARDTQYF

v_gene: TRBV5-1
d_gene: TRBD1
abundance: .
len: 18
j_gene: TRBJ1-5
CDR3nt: TGCGCCAGCAGCTCTGGCGCGGCAGGGGGTGGGGGCAATCAGCCCCAGCATTTT
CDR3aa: CASSSGAAGGGGNQPQHF

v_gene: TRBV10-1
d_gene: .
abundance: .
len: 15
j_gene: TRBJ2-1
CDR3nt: TGCGCCAGCAGTGAGTCAGCGGGCTCCTACAATGAGCAGTTCTTC
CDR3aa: CASSESAGSYNEQFF

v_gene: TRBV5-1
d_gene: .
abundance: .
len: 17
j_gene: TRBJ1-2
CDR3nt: TGCGCCAGCAGCCCGGGAGGGGCTCGAATCTCTAACTATGGCTACACCTTC
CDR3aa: CASSPGGARISNYGYTF

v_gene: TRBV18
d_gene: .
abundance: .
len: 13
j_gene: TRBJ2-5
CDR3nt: TGTGCCAGCTCCCCTGGCCTAGCTGAGACCCAGTACTTC
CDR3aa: CASSPGLAETQYF

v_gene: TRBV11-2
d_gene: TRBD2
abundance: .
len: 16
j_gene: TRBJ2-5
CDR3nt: TGTGCCAGCAGCCCCGGACTAGCGGGAAATCAAGAGACCCAGTACTTC
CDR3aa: CASSPGLAGNQETQYF

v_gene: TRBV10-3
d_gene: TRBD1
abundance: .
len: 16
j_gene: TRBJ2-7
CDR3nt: TGTGCCATCAGTGACCACAAGGACAGGTCAGCCTACGAGCAGTACTTC
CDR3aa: CAISDHKDRSAYEQYF

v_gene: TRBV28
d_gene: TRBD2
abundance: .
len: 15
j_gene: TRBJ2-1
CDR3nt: TGTGCCAGCAGACCACTAGCGGCCCCCGTTCGAGAGCAGTTCTTC
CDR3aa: CASRPLAAPVREQFF

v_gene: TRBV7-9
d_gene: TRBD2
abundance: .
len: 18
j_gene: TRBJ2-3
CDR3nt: TGTGCCAGCAGCCGGCGGGCTAGCGGGAGGGTCTTCGGAGATACGCAGTATTTT
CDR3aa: CASSRRASGRVFGDTQYF

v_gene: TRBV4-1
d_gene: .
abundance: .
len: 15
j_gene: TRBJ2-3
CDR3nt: TGCGCCAGCAGCCAAGGGACACAATACACAGATACGCAGTATTTT
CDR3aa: CASSQGTQYTDTQYF

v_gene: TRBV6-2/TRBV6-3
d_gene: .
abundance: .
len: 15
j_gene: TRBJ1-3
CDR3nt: TGTGCCAGCAGTTACGGTGGGGCGCGCGGAAACACCATATATTTT
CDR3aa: CASSYGGARGNTIYF

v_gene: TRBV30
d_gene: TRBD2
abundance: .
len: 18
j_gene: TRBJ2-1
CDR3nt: TGTGCCTGGAGCCCCGGGACTAGGAGTCAGGCGGGCTACAATGAGCAGTTCTTC
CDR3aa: CAWSPGTRSQAGYNEQFF

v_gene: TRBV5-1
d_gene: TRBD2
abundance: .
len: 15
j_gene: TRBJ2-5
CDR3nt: TGCGCCAGCAGCTTGGCAGCGGGGCTCCAAGAGACCCAGTACTTC
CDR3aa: CASSLAAGLQETQYF

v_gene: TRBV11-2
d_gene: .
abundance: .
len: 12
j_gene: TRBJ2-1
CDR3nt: TGTGCCAGCAGCTTAGCGGACTACGAGCAGTTCTTC
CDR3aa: CASSLADYEQFF

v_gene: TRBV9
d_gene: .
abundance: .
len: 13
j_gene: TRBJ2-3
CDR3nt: TGTGCCAGCAGCGTAGCTCGGGAGGATACGCAGTATTTT
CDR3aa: CASSVAREDTQYF

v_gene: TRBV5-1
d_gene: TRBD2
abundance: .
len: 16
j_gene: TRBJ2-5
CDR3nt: TGCGCCAGCAGCTCTGGCTGGAGCGGGGCGGAAGAGACCCAGTACTTC
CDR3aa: CASSSGWSGAEETQYF

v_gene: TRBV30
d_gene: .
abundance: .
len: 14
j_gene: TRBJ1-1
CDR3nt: TGTGCCTGGATATACACAGGGTTATTCACTGAAGCTTTCTTT
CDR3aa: CAWIYTGLFTEAFF

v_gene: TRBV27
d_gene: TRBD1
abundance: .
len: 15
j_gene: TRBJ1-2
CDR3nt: TGTGCCAGCAGTTTATCAACAGGGGCAAACTATGGCTACACCTTC
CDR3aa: CASSLSTGANYGYTF

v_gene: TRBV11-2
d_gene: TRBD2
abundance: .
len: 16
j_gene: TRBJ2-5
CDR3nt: TGTGCCAGCAGCTTAGTAATAGCGGGGGGGCGAGAGACCCAGTACTTC
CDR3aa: CASSLVIAGGRETQYF

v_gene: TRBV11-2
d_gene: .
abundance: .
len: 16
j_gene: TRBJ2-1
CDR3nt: TGTGCCAGCAGCTTAGATAGTGTCGGGGGATACAATGAGCAGTTCTTC
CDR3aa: CASSLDSVGGYNEQFF

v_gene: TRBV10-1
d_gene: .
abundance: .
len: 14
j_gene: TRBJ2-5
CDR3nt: TGCGCCAGCAGTGAATTTGCAGGCCGAGAGACCCAGTACTTC
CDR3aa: CASSEFAGRETQYF

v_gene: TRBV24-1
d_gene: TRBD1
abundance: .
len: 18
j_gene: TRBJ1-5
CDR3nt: TGTGCCACCAGTGGACACCACCCCGGACAGGGGAGGAATCAGCCCCAGCATTTT
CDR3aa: CATSGHHPGQGRNQPQHF

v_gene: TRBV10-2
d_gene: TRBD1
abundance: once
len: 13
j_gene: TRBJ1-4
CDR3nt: TGCGCCACCGTGGACAGGGAGGATGAAAAACTGTTTTTT
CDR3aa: CATVDREDEKLFF

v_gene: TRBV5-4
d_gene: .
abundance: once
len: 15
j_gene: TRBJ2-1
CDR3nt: TGTGCCAGCATCGGGACCGGGGGCTCCTACAATGAGCAGTTCTTC
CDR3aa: CASIGTGGSYNEQFF

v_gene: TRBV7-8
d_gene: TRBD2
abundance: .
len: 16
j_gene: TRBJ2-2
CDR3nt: TGTGCCAGCAGCTTGACCGGGAGCGGGGGCACCGGGGAGCTGTTTTTT
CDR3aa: CASSLTGSGGTGELFF